Listed below are T cell receptor beta chains from one sample, sequenced in a study of radiation and T cells in renal cell carcinoma. Assay: immunoSEQ multiplex PCR; the TCRdb copy retains only in-frame clones and omits some. Of approximately 31,000 clones listed, over 75% were seen once; the top ten hold 30% to 35%. The sequences come from blood, collected from a patient whose treatment included radiotherapy and nephrectomy. The receptor source for this set is a man in his 60s with renal cell carcinoma. Each CDR3 is given with its conserved first and last residue. A D gene is named only where the DNA matches it firmly. Not all rows give a size; the values are once, few, many and, for expanded clones, a class.

clone_size j_call d_call v_call cdr3_aa cdr3_nt
- TRBJ1-6 - TRBV5-4 CASSPTHQGYSPLHF TGTGCCAGCAGCCCCACCCATCAAGGGTATTCACCCCTCCACTTT
few TRBJ1-1 - TRBV5-1 CASSLSIGNTEAFF TGCGCCAGCAGCTTGAGTATAGGGAACACTGAAGCTTTCTTT
- TRBJ2-7 - TRBV5-1 CASSTGGPYEQYF TGCGCCAGCAGCACCGGCGGGCCCTACGAGCAGTACTTC
- TRBJ2-1 - TRBV27 CASSSSNEQFF TGTGCCAGCAGTTCCAGCAATGAGCAGTTCTTC
- TRBJ2-7 TRBD2 TRBV10-3 CAISEPGGYYEQYF TGTGCCATCAGTGAACCGGGAGGCTACTACGAGCAGTACTTC
- TRBJ2-7 TRBD2 TRBV6-6 CASREGTSGYEQYF TGTGCCAGCAGGGAGGGGACTAGCGGCTACGAGCAGTACTTC
- TRBJ2-1 - TRBV4-2 CASSQDTSYNEQFF TGTGCCAGCAGCCAAGATACCTCTTACAATGAGCAGTTCTTC
- TRBJ2-2 - TRBV5-1 CASRGGGLVTGELFF TGCGCCAGCAGAGGTGGTGGACTTGTCACCGGGGAGCTGTTTTTT
- TRBJ2-7 - TRBV30 CAWSWRWGPYEQYF TGTGCCTGGAGTTGGAGATGGGGTCCCTACGAGCAGTACTTC
- TRBJ2-7 TRBD2 TRBV11-3 CASSLSIYKREPYEQYF TGTGCCAGCAGCTTGAGTATTTACAAGCGGGAACCCTACGAGCAGTACTTC
- TRBJ2-3 - TRBV5-1 CASSLVEASTDTQYF TGCGCCAGCAGCTTGGTGGAGGCTAGCACAGATACGCAGTATTTT
- TRBJ2-3 TRBD2 TRBV5-6 CASSLVAGGADTQYF TGTGCCAGCAGCTTGGTGGCGGGAGGAGCAGATACGCAGTATTTT
once TRBJ2-1 TRBD1 TRBV30 CAWTLVQGVLGNEQFF TGTGCCTGGACCCTAGTACAGGGGGTCTTGGGGAATGAGCAGTTCTTC
- TRBJ2-3 - TRBV2 CASSEDRVVDTQYF TGTGCCAGCAGTGAAGACAGGGTGGTTGATACGCAGTATTTT
few TRBJ1-1 - TRBV18 CASSVDSRNTEAFF TGTGCCAGCTCAGTGGACAGCAGGAACACTGAAGCTTTCTTT
- TRBJ2-1 TRBD2 TRBV27 CASSLKGGGSGRVNEQFF TGTGCCAGCAGTTTAAAAGGGGGCGGTAGCGGGAGAGTCAATGAGCAGTTCTTC
- TRBJ2-7 TRBD2 TRBV27 CASRLAGNEQYF TGTGCCAGTAGACTAGCGGGGAACGAGCAGTACTTC
- TRBJ2-7 TRBD1 TRBV11-2 CASSLKVGSGGAYEQYF TGTGCCAGCAGCTTAAAAGTTGGTTCAGGGGGCGCCTACGAGCAGTACTTC
- TRBJ2-5 - TRBV9 CASSPTSQETQYF TGTGCCAGCAGCCCGACTAGCCAAGAGACCCAGTACTTC
- TRBJ2-1 TRBD1 TRBV4-1 CASSPRDRGTYNEQFF TGCGCCAGCAGCCCGAGAGACAGGGGTACTTACAATGAGCAGTTCTTC
few TRBJ1-2 TRBD1 TRBV5-6 CASSLTGGSYGYTF TGTGCCAGCAGCTTAACAGGGGGTAGCTATGGCTACACCTTC
- TRBJ2-5 - TRBV5-5 CASSYRFTGETQYF TGTGCCAGCAGCTATCGCTTCACTGGGGAGACCCAGTACTTC
- TRBJ2-7 TRBD2 TRBV6-5 CASSYSTGSGEQYF TGTGCCAGCAGTTACTCGACGGGTAGCGGGGAGCAGTACTTC
- TRBJ2-1 TRBD2 TRBV6-1 CASSVRSGRAPVESYNEQFF TGTGCCAGCAGTGTACGTTCGGGGAGGGCCCCTGTGGAATCCTACAATGAGCAGTTCTTC
once TRBJ2-5 TRBD1 TRBV6-5 CASSLQGASQETQYF TGTGCCAGCAGTTTACAGGGGGCGTCGCAAGAGACCCAGTACTTC
- TRBJ2-1 - TRBV6-6 CASSDQYNEQFF TGTGCCAGCAGCGATCAGTACAATGAGCAGTTCTTC
once TRBJ2-1 - TRBV21-1 CASSMGTSGSVGEQFF TGTGCCAGCAGCATGGGGACTAGCGGGAGTGTAGGTGAGCAGTTCTTC
- TRBJ2-7 - TRBV7-8 CASSLRDEQYF TGTGCCAGCAGCCTCCGGGACGAGCAGTACTTC
- TRBJ2-7 - TRBV19 CASSFWDGLYEQYF TGTGCCAGTAGTTTTTGGGACGGACTCTACGAGCAGTACTTC
few TRBJ1-4 - TRBV5-6 CASSLVGSEKLFF TGTGCCAGCAGCTTGGTAGGGAGTGAAAAACTGTTTTTT
- TRBJ2-7 TRBD1 TRBV7-2 CASRAGQGVIDEQYF TGTGCCAGCAGGGCCGGACAGGGGGTAATAGACGAGCAGTACTTC
- TRBJ1-2 TRBD1 TRBV5-6 CASSPGTGYRYGYTF TGTGCCAGCAGCCCTGGGACAGGGTATCGGTATGGCTACACCTTC
- TRBJ1-2 - TRBV5-1 CASSEGGNYGYTF TGCGCCAGCAGCGAGGGGGGAAACTATGGCTACACCTTC
- TRBJ1-1 - TRBV30 CAWSVEGGTEAFF TGTGCCTGGAGTGTTGAGGGGGGCACTGAAGCTTTCTTT
- TRBJ1-3 - TRBV7-2 CASSRVAIGNTIYF TGTGCCAGCAGTCGCGTCGCGATTGGAAACACCATATATTTT
- TRBJ1-5 - TRBV15 CATSFRRGNLAQHF TGTGCCACCAGCTTCCGGAGAGGGAATCTGGCCCAGCATTTT
few TRBJ2-1 TRBD1 TRBV27 CATPRRDRDHEQFF TGTGCCACACCGAGGCGGGACAGGGACCATGAGCAGTTCTTC
- TRBJ1-3 TRBD1 TRBV7-9 CASSKQGASGNTIYF TGTGCCAGCAGCAAACAGGGGGCAAGTGGAAACACCATATATTTT
- TRBJ2-7 - TRBV27 CASRLDSLGDQYF TGTGCCAGCAGGCTGGACAGCCTAGGTGATCAGTACTTC
few TRBJ1-1 - TRBV6-5 CASGAVTEAFF TGTGCCAGCGGGGCGGTCACTGAAGCTTTCTTT
- TRBJ1-6 - TRBV10-2 CASRDSSYNSPLHF TGCGCCAGCAGGGACAGCTCCTATAATTCACCCCTCCACTTT
few TRBJ1-6 - TRBV19 CASSILSPPILHF TGTGCCAGTAGTATCCTCAGCCCCCCAATCCTCCACTTT
- TRBJ2-1 TRBD2 TRBV18 CASSPGRERLMNEQFF TGTGCCAGCTCACCAGGGCGGGAGAGGCTTATGAATGAGCAGTTCTTC
few TRBJ1-1 - TRBV6-5 CASSYSRTDANTEAFF TGTGCCAGCAGTTACTCGCGAACCGACGCGAACACTGAAGCTTTCTTT
- TRBJ2-1 - TRBV14 CASSELRNRVLTYNEQFF TGTGCCAGCAGCGAATTACGAAACAGGGTATTAACCTACAATGAGCAGTTCTTC
- TRBJ1-3 - TRBV2 CASRGGNSGNTIYF TGTGCCAGCAGGGGAGGGAACTCTGGAAACACCATATATTTT
once TRBJ2-3 - TRBV5-1 CASSPDPAVLTDTQYF TGCGCCAGCAGCCCTGACCCGGCGGTCCTTACAGATACGCAGTATTTT
- TRBJ2-1 TRBD2 TRBV9 CASSTSGTSGNEQFF TGTGCCAGCAGCACTTCCGGGACTAGCGGGAACGAGCAGTTCTTC
- TRBJ2-7 TRBD2 TRBV19 CASSIGGGFYEQYF TGTGCCAGTAGTATTGGGGGGGGGTTCTACGAGCAGTACTTC
- TRBJ2-2 - TRBV19 CASTSPGEGATGELFF TGTGCCAGTACCTCACCCGGGGAGGGGGCCACCGGGGAGCTGTTTTTT
few TRBJ1-1 - TRBV30 CAWNILNTEAFF TGTGCCTGGAATATCTTGAACACTGAAGCTTTCTTT
- TRBJ2-7 TRBD1 TRBV18 CASSPAPGTDYEQYF TGTGCCAGCTCACCTGCCCCCGGGACAGACTACGAGCAGTACTTC
- TRBJ2-7 - TRBV7-2 CASSLDGRTYEQYF TGTGCCAGCAGCTTAGACGGCAGAACCTACGAGCAGTACTTC
- TRBJ2-3 - TRBV28 CASSYVSGTDTQYF TGTGCCAGCAGTTACGTTAGCGGCACAGATACGCAGTATTTT
- TRBJ2-5 TRBD1 TRBV7-6 CASSSWTGTRQETQYF TGTGCCAGCAGCTCGTGGACAGGGACAAGACAAGAGACCCAGTACTTC
- TRBJ1-5 - TRBV5-8 CASSSGDPQHF TGTGCCAGCAGCTCGGGGGACCCCCAGCATTTT